The rows below give T cell receptor beta chains drawn from one sample of a study of T cells in Graves' hyperthyroidism and ophthalmopathy. In TCRdb, the multiplex PCR reads were re-called with MiXCR into one record per CDR3 protein. This sample has approximately 520,000 distinct CDR3 sequences, with about 20% found just once. Sequenced input: blood. The source is a man between 18 and 35 years old with Graves' hyperthyroidism. CDR3s include the opening cysteine and the closing phenylalanine or tryptophan. Each record gives: D gene, clone size, J gene, V gene, CDR3 DNA, CDR3 protein. D genes are given only for firm matches. Clone size appears in some rows only: once, few, many, or a class for an expanded clone.

d_call: NA
clone_size: many
j_call: TRBJ2-2
v_call: TRBV10-3
cdr3_nt: TGTGCCATCAGTGAGCGACAGAGGTTGTTCACCGGGGAGCTGTTTTTT
cdr3_aa: CAISERQRLFTGELFF

d_call: TRBD1
clone_size: many
j_call: TRBJ1-5
v_call: TRBV19
cdr3_nt: TGTGCCAGTAGGGACAGGGGGCGACCCGAAGGTGGGGCCCAGCATTTT
cdr3_aa: CASRDRGRPEGGAQHF

d_call: TRBD2
clone_size: NA
j_call: TRBJ2-7
v_call: TRBV4-1
cdr3_nt: TGCGCCAGCAGCCAAGGGGGAACCGGGACTAGAATCTACGAGCAGTACTTC
cdr3_aa: CASSQGGTGTRIYEQYF

d_call: NA
clone_size: many
j_call: TRBJ1-3
v_call: TRBV6-5
cdr3_nt: TGTGCCAGCAGTTACGGCAGAAAAAGCTCTGGAAACACCATATATTTT
cdr3_aa: CASSYGRKSSGNTIYF

d_call: NA
clone_size: many
j_call: TRBJ1-2
v_call: TRBV12-3/TRBV12-4
cdr3_nt: TGTGCCAGCAGTCTAGGGGACCCCTATGGCTACACCTTC
cdr3_aa: CASSLGDPYGYTF

d_call: TRBD2
clone_size: NA
j_call: TRBJ2-7
v_call: TRBV6-1
cdr3_nt: TGTGCCAGCAGCTCCCTACTAGCGGGGTCACCCTACGAGCAGTACTTC
cdr3_aa: CASSSLLAGSPYEQYF

d_call: NA
clone_size: NA
j_call: TRBJ1-1
v_call: TRBV29-1
cdr3_nt: TGCAGCTTCCGACAGGTTGGGACTGAAGCTTTCTTT
cdr3_aa: CSFRQVGTEAFF

d_call: TRBD1
clone_size: many
j_call: TRBJ2-2
v_call: TRBV24-1
cdr3_nt: TGTGCCACCAGTGATCCAAGTGTAGGGGGCATCACCGGGGAGCTGTTTTTT
cdr3_aa: CATSDPSVGGITGELFF

d_call: TRBD2
clone_size: NA
j_call: TRBJ2-7
v_call: TRBV28
cdr3_nt: TGTGCCAGCAGTTTTACTAGCGGGAGAGGCGAGCAGTACTTC
cdr3_aa: CASSFTSGRGEQYF

d_call: NA
clone_size: many
j_call: TRBJ1-2
v_call: TRBV28
cdr3_nt: TGTGCCAGCAGGCAAGGACATCCTACGAGCTATGGCTACACCTTC
cdr3_aa: CASRQGHPTSYGYTF

d_call: TRBD2
clone_size: many
j_call: TRBJ2-7
v_call: TRBV28
cdr3_nt: TGTGCCAGCAGTTTTGGTACGACTAGCGGGGCCTACGAGCAGTACTTC
cdr3_aa: CASSFGTTSGAYEQYF

d_call: NA
clone_size: many
j_call: TRBJ1-2
v_call: TRBV10-3
cdr3_nt: TGTGCCATCTCCCTTTGGGACGGAAACTATGGCTACACCTTC
cdr3_aa: CAISLWDGNYGYTF

d_call: NA
clone_size: few
j_call: TRBJ2-7
v_call: TRBV2
cdr3_nt: TGTGCCAGCATCCTCAACCCGGACGTTTACGAGCAGTACTTC
cdr3_aa: CASILNPDVYEQYF

d_call: TRBD1
clone_size: few
j_call: TRBJ2-5
v_call: TRBV6-5
cdr3_nt: TGTGCCAGCAGTTACTCGGGAAGGGGACAGGGTGGGTCGGAGACCCAGTACTTC
cdr3_aa: CASSYSGRGQGGSETQYF

d_call: NA
clone_size: many
j_call: TRBJ1-5
v_call: TRBV24-1
cdr3_nt: TGTGCCACCAGTGATCCCGGGGCTCATCAGCCCCAGCATTTT
cdr3_aa: CATSDPGAHQPQHF

d_call: NA
clone_size: many
j_call: TRBJ1-2
v_call: TRBV12-3/TRBV12-4
cdr3_nt: TGTGCCAGCAGCCTCAGGGTAGGGCAACCGAGGGGAGGCTACACCTTC
cdr3_aa: CASSLRVGQPRGGYTF

d_call: TRBD1
clone_size: NA
j_call: TRBJ1-1
v_call: TRBV24-1
cdr3_nt: TGTGCCACCAGTGGAAACCGACAGGGGGGTACTGAAGCTTTCTTT
cdr3_aa: CATSGNRQGGTEAFF

d_call: NA
clone_size: NA
j_call: TRBJ1-2
v_call: TRBV19
cdr3_nt: TGTGCCAGTAGTATAGCCACGGACGACCCAAATGGCTACACCTTC
cdr3_aa: CASSIATDDPNGYTF

d_call: NA
clone_size: many
j_call: TRBJ2-7
v_call: TRBV4-1
cdr3_nt: TGCGCCAGCAGCCAAGAGGAGGGCACCTACGAGCAGTACTTC
cdr3_aa: CASSQEEGTYEQYF

d_call: NA
clone_size: many
j_call: TRBJ1-2
v_call: TRBV2
cdr3_nt: TGTGCCAGCAGTCAGATTGGGGTGAACTATGGCTACACCTTC
cdr3_aa: CASSQIGVNYGYTF

d_call: TRBD1
clone_size: many
j_call: TRBJ1-3
v_call: TRBV6-5
cdr3_nt: TGTGCCAGCAGTTACTTGGTGGGACAGGGGTCCGGAAACACCATATATTTT
cdr3_aa: CASSYLVGQGSGNTIYF

d_call: NA
clone_size: many
j_call: TRBJ2-7
v_call: TRBV5-1
cdr3_nt: TGCGCCAGCAGCCGGGGGACGGTAAGCTACGAGCAGTACTTC
cdr3_aa: CASSRGTVSYEQYF

d_call: NA
clone_size: NA
j_call: TRBJ2-3
v_call: TRBV11-2
cdr3_nt: TGTGCCAGCGGGGACACCTCAGATACGCAGTATTTT
cdr3_aa: CASGDTSDTQYF

d_call: NA
clone_size: NA
j_call: TRBJ2-5
v_call: TRBV18
cdr3_nt: TGTGCCAGCTCACTAGGGACGGAGTACCAAGAGACCCAGTACTTC
cdr3_aa: CASSLGTEYQETQYF

d_call: NA
clone_size: many
j_call: TRBJ1-1
v_call: TRBV6-1
cdr3_nt: TGTGCCAGCAGTGTGGTCAGGGGAGACACTGAAGCTTTCTTT
cdr3_aa: CASSVVRGDTEAFF

d_call: NA
clone_size: many
j_call: TRBJ2-7
v_call: TRBV15
cdr3_nt: TGTGCCACCAGCAGGACGTTTACAGGGTACGAGCAGTACTTC
cdr3_aa: CATSRTFTGYEQYF

d_call: TRBD1
clone_size: few
j_call: TRBJ1-2
v_call: TRBV6-5
cdr3_nt: TGTGCCAGCAGTTTATGGACAGGGGAGTATGGCTACACCTTC
cdr3_aa: CASSLWTGEYGYTF

d_call: NA
clone_size: few
j_call: TRBJ2-7
v_call: TRBV5-1
cdr3_nt: TGCGCCAGCAGCCTGAGAGGCAGCAGCGAGCAGTACTTC
cdr3_aa: CASSLRGSSEQYF